This note documents a single TCR beta chain sequence. Its binding antigen is unknown. No quality values exist for individual bases; no much larger clone is one base distant. The data originate from a study of cytomegalovirus exposure and HLA in healthy donors (dated 2017 in TCRdb). Broadly, across the study: In an earlier analysis of 450 to 750 of the donors, 276 Gb of sequence data and 90 million to 120 million unique TCR beta sequences from 150 million to 200 million T cells were reported. Approximately 300 gigabases of sequencing data and roughly 90 million unique TCR sequences were included in an early release covering around 600 HLA-typed donors. Among the roughly 380 genotyped donors, around 81% belonged to the genetic ancestry cluster associated with self-reported Caucasian donors. The study aimed to test whether cataloging public T cell receptors could reveal signatures of past pathogen exposure. Using immunosequencing, the study profiled T cell repertoires from 500 to 800 subjects and related those repertoires to cytomegalovirus serostatus. Besides the first cohort of 666 subjects, a separate validation cohort made up of 120 different subjects was used. The study combined high-throughput TCR immunosequencing, statistical association of individual TCRs with disease status, and machine learning to predict cytomegalovirus infection status. In a later analysis, previously published TCR beta repertoires from 666 donors were re-analyzed and high-resolution HLA genotyping was added so that TCR occurrence patterns could be studied. Rather than drawing on any new phenotypic data, the later analysis identified candidate immune exposures from TCR beta sequences and the way those sequences occurred across donors. To decide whether each TCR beta V gene segment behaved as functional or pseudogenic, an earlier analysis of 587 of the donors relied on high-throughput TCR beta sequencing. Donor age, sex, ethnicity and CMV serostatus were compiled together with the repertoire data. Genome-wide SNP genotypes for about three fifths of the roughly 670 donors were used in a later genetic analysis, which treated that subset as a discovery cohort. Every discovery cohort repertoire had been produced on one sequencing platform. Both class I and class II loci were covered by HLA typing, at four-digit resolution. Typing coverage differed by locus: A, B, C, DRB1 and DQB1 were typed in about 620-640 donors, DQA1 in about 550, DPA1 in roughly 590, and DPB1 in approximately 450. Because of strong linkage in the cohort, roughly five DR-DQ haplotypes were treated as single units for association and clustering. Among 300 to 500 genotyped donors of the cohort, an average of around 240,000 unique TCR beta nucleotide sequences was sequenced per donor, of which 15% to 20% were non-productive. Broad study findings and their caveats: The authors suggested that the approach could potentially be generalized to other disease states and immunological phenotypes. The classifier was reported to diagnose cytomegalovirus status with high specificity and sensitivity in both the original and validation cohorts. In a later genetic analysis, fewer N-insertions in productive TCRs were reported among donors in an Asian-associated ancestry cluster than the roughly 700-donor mean. A cluster of highly shared sequence variants was judged likely to represent a technical artifact of the sequencing pipeline. A later analysis reported that several top co-occurrence clusters appeared linked to parvovirus B19, influenza, CMV and Epstein-Barr virus. Presence/absence analyses assumed roughly uniform sequencing depth across donors, an assumption that may not hold. Specific HLA alleles were associated with 16,951 TCR beta sequences at a false discovery rate of 0.05 in a later analysis. Three of the identified cytomegalovirus-associated TCR beta chains were confirmed in vitro to be specific for cytomegalovirus antigens. The 87-base-pair reads could not distinguish some IMGT-functional V segments, including TRBV6-2 and TRBV6-3, so those segments were excluded. A total of fewer than 200 TCR beta chains were listed by the study as associated with cytomegalovirus. In a later genetic analysis, a missense DCLRE1C variant was associated with V-gene and J-gene trimming of TCR beta chains, and the association was replicated in an independent cohort. In a later analysis, the rate of TCR association differed among HLA loci, with DRB1 alleles having the most associated TCRs and HLA-C alleles having the fewest. When HLA alleles, especially DR and DQ, strongly co-occurred, attributing TCR associations to individual alleles was difficult. Because some donors lacked HLA typing at each locus, the association tests relied only on the typed subset. A further reported finding was that TCR beta sequences accurately predicted the HLA-A and HLA-B alleles for most subjects in the first cohort. The cohort was sequenced for TCR beta chains only, and without alpha or paired-chain data the features that could be detected were limited. In an earlier analysis of fewer than 700 of the donors, most TCR beta V segments appeared in productive rearrangements about 87% or about 30% of the time, broadly matching IMGT annotations. Linkage disequilibrium might explain the correlated functional status among segregating V segments, but an unknown experimental factor could not be ruled out. In a later analysis, HLA-associated TCR beta chains showed more clonal expansion and lower generation probabilities than non-associated chains that were equally common. According to a later analysis, most CMV-associated TCR beta chains appeared to be HLA-restricted, and the HLA associations seemed to be driven largely by CMV exposure. CMV serostatus was the only immune exposure information available for the cohort. Most TCR sequences were seen in very few donors, while some public TCRs were found in many individuals. Because counts were too low, roughly 18 rarely observed V segments, including chromosome 9 orphons, were left out of the earlier analysis of about 620 of the donors.

The method was the immunoSEQ multiplex PCR assay. A mixture of 60 forward primers for TCR Vbeta segments and 13 reverse primers for TCR Jbeta segments was used in the multiplex PCR. The CDR3 region of rearranged TCR beta genes was amplified from genomic DNA with a multiplex PCR assay. The Illumina HiSeq System was used to sequence the amplified TCR beta libraries as 87-base-pair reads. The original pipeline was this. In a later analysis, 77 million or so unique TCR beta chains were counted across the roughly 700 repertoires, and about 9.9 million of these chains were shared by at least two donors. A nearest-neighbor algorithm error-corrected the raw reads and collapsed the reads into unique sequences, merging closely related sequences to remove PCR and sequencing errors. CDR3 sequences were aligned to IMGT reference sequences to assign V, D and J gene segments. Each retained sequence needed at least a six-nucleotide match to both a V gene segment and a J gene segment. A rearrangement was called productive if the CDR3 had no stop codons and remained in frame with V and J, and every other rearrangement was called non-productive. CDR3 was defined according to IMGT convention as the region running from the second conserved V-encoded cysteine to the conserved J-encoded phenylalanine. The earlier analysis of about 610 of the donors excluded sequences that lacked an unambiguous match to a single V gene segment. An earlier analysis of fewer than 750 of the donors called V segments functional above 56.7% productive rearrangements and segregating when the between-donor standard deviation exceeded 5%. A statistical classification framework was developed to diagnose cytomegalovirus status using the catalog of TCR beta chain sequences. A later analysis assigned V and J genes by comparing TCR nucleotide sequences with IMGT/GENE-DB human TR gene sequences. Using the TCRdist pipeline, a later analysis assigned CDR3 sequences along with most-parsimonious VDJ recombination scenarios. In a later analysis, each TCR beta chain was defined by its CDR3 amino acid sequence together with its V-gene family, and reads lacking a unique V-gene family were excluded. As a way to deal with suspected cross-contamination and a sequencing artifact, a later analysis dropped roughly 600 nucleotide sequences that were highly shared and had low generation probability. In a later analysis, a clonal expansion index for each public chain was calculated from normalized within-repertoire ranks of inferred template counts. In a later analysis, generation probabilities were computed with a VDJ recombination model fitted to out-of-frame rearrangements, and the resulting probabilities were checked against IGoR. A later analysis scored TCR-TCR, TCR-HLA and TCR-CMV co-occurrence with hypergeometric tests, applying a repertoire-size bias correction to TCR pairs. In a later analysis, false discovery rates were estimated by permuting HLA or CMV assignments 20 times. A later analysis grouped co-occurring TCRs with DBSCAN, adding TCRdist sequence similarity when clustering within HLA-allele-positive subsets. Repertoires with fewer than 30,000 or more than 120,000 public chains were left out of co-occurrence clustering, as were about five repertoires with anomalous nucleotide sharing. TCRdb holds this immuneACCESS table with in-frame rearrangements only. Some clones are missing; in checked studies, unresolved V genes explain under half, and the rest has no known cause. That table supplies the V and J calls and clone size; D and trimming were determined from the DNA. This sample gives about 150,000 clones in total; roughly 82% of them show up just once. The top ten clones comprise around 6.6% of the sample.

The cohort consisted of some 670 healthy bone marrow donors. Cohort members were all nominally healthy when sampled, although unrecorded immune exposures were likely present. The donor was CMV seropositive and was included in the group of some 290 seropositive cohort members. A peripheral blood sample was collected from each donor, and TCR beta sequencing was performed on peripheral blood mononuclear cells. Genomic DNA extraction from the blood cell samples was performed with the Qiagen DNeasy Blood Extraction Kit. From the cysteine through the phenylalanine, the CDR3 covers 14 amino acids. Only the CDR3 portion is preserved as DNA: 42 bases, with reading frame beginning at the first base. Between the V and J ends, shortened by 4 bases and 7 bases respectively, the junction contains 15 bases. CDR1 SGHRS and CDR2 YFSETQ are derived from the germline V gene.

The clonotype comes from a man aged 50 to 59 in good health and CMV-seropositive. Material: PBMCs. The rearranged chain carries TRBV5-1 and TRBJ2-1; a tentative D match to TRBD2 spans 6 bases. The CDR3 has the sequence CASSTGTHGNEQFF. The DNA sequence is TGCGCCAGCAGCACGGGGACTCACGGTAATGAGCAGTTCTTC. The CDR3 plus the reference TRBV5-1 and TRBJ2-1 genes for the other parts give the full variable domain: KAGVTQTPRYLIKTRGQQVTLSCSPISGHRSVSWYQQTPGQGLQFLFEYFSETQRNKGNFPGRFSGRQFSNSRSEMNVSTLELGDSALYLCASSTGTHGNEQFFGPGTRLTVL.